This is a list of T cell receptor beta chains from one sample in a study of blood T cell repertoires in COVID-19. Measured with immunoSEQ multiplex PCR; TCRdb has only the in-frame clones, and not every one. The sample carries under 200,000 clones, roughly four fifths recorded once. Sequenced material: PBMCs or T cells enriched from blood (not recorded which). The source of these receptors is a man aged 45 to 65 who had recovered from COVID-19. Each CDR3 is given with its conserved first and last residue. The D gene is left open where the match is weak. The listing skips clone size in some rows; elsewhere it reads once, few, many or a size class.

j_gene: TRBJ2-5; v_gene: TRBV7-8; abundance: NA; d_gene: TRBD1; CDR3nt: TGTGCCAGCAGCTTAGGACAGGGGCTCAGACAGACCCAAGAGACCCAGTACTTC; CDR3aa: CASSLGQGLRQTQETQYF
j_gene: TRBJ1-2; v_gene: TRBV9; abundance: NA; d_gene: NA; CDR3nt: TGTGCCAGCAGCGTAGCTCAGGACAGAACATATGGCTACACCTTC; CDR3aa: CASSVAQDRTYGYTF
j_gene: TRBJ2-2; v_gene: TRBV5-4; abundance: NA; d_gene: TRBD1; CDR3nt: TGTGCCACAAGGACAGGGGGGGTCACCGGGGAGCTGTTTTTT; CDR3aa: CATRTGGVTGELFF
j_gene: TRBJ2-7; v_gene: TRBV7-2; abundance: once; d_gene: TRBD1; CDR3nt: TGTGCCAGCTTGGGACCGGGACAGGGGGCGTACGAGCAGTACTTC; CDR3aa: CASLGPGQGAYEQYF
j_gene: TRBJ1-2; v_gene: TRBV29-1; abundance: NA; d_gene: NA; CDR3nt: TGCAGCGCCGGAGGGGGGGCTGGCTATGGCTACACCTTC; CDR3aa: CSAGGGAGYGYTF
j_gene: TRBJ1-2; v_gene: TRBV3-1/TRBV3-2; abundance: NA; d_gene: NA; CDR3nt: TGTGCCAGCAGCCAAGTGGTTACAAGAGAGGCCTATGGCTACACCTTC; CDR3aa: CASSQVVTREAYGYTF
j_gene: TRBJ1-1; v_gene: TRBV18; abundance: NA; d_gene: NA; CDR3nt: TGTGCCAGCTCACTACAGGGTACGAACACTGAAGCTTTCTTT; CDR3aa: CASSLQGTNTEAFF
j_gene: TRBJ1-4; v_gene: TRBV7-8; abundance: NA; d_gene: NA; CDR3nt: TGTGCCAGCAGCTTGACTGCAACTAATGAAAAACTGTTTTTT; CDR3aa: CASSLTATNEKLFF
j_gene: TRBJ1-4; v_gene: TRBV4-2; abundance: NA; d_gene: TRBD1; CDR3nt: TGTGCCAGCAGCCTAGCGACAGGGGCAACTAATGAAAAACTGTTTTTT; CDR3aa: CASSLATGATNEKLFF
j_gene: TRBJ1-3; v_gene: TRBV19; abundance: NA; d_gene: NA; CDR3nt: TGTGCCAGTAGGAAGGCCGGGGTTTACTCTGGAAACACCATATATTTT; CDR3aa: CASRKAGVYSGNTIYF
j_gene: TRBJ1-2; v_gene: TRBV27; abundance: NA; d_gene: NA; CDR3nt: TGTGCCAGCAGTTTCTCGGGAAACTATGGCTACACCTTC; CDR3aa: CASSFSGNYGYTF
j_gene: TRBJ1-3; v_gene: TRBV5-5; abundance: NA; d_gene: NA; CDR3nt: TGTGCCAGCAGCTTGGTGGGGGCCCACGGCCACTCTGGAAACACCATATATTTT; CDR3aa: CASSLVGAHGHSGNTIYF
j_gene: TRBJ1-1; v_gene: TRBV19; abundance: NA; d_gene: NA; CDR3nt: TGTGCCAGTAGTGATCTTAGACAGAGAAACACTGAAGCTTTCTTT; CDR3aa: CASSDLRQRNTEAFF
j_gene: TRBJ2-3; v_gene: TRBV5-6; abundance: NA; d_gene: NA; CDR3nt: TGTGCCAGCAGCTTGCCAGTCGCAGATACGCAGTATTTT; CDR3aa: CASSLPVADTQYF
j_gene: TRBJ1-5; v_gene: TRBV2; abundance: NA; d_gene: NA; CDR3nt: TGTGCCAGCAGTGAGCAGGGGCGGAATCAGCCCCAGCATTTT; CDR3aa: CASSEQGRNQPQHF
j_gene: TRBJ2-4; v_gene: TRBV2; abundance: NA; d_gene: NA; CDR3nt: TGTGCCAGCAGACAGATTCGAGGGAAAAACATTCAGTACTTC; CDR3aa: CASRQIRGKNIQYF
j_gene: TRBJ2-5; v_gene: TRBV6-5; abundance: NA; d_gene: TRBD2; CDR3nt: TGTGCCAGCAGTCTGGGGACTAGCGTTCCAGAGACCCAGTACTTC; CDR3aa: CASSLGTSVPETQYF
j_gene: TRBJ1-4; v_gene: TRBV9; abundance: NA; d_gene: NA; CDR3nt: TGTGCCAGCAGCCCGGGGGGAACTAATGAAAAACTGTTTTTT; CDR3aa: CASSPGGTNEKLFF
j_gene: TRBJ1-2; v_gene: TRBV7-2; abundance: NA; d_gene: NA; CDR3nt: TGTGCCAGCAGCTTAGCCGACAGAGACTATGGCTACACCTTC; CDR3aa: CASSLADRDYGYTF
j_gene: TRBJ2-1; v_gene: TRBV6-1; abundance: NA; d_gene: TRBD2; CDR3nt: TGTGCCAGCAGTGTAGCGGGGGGGAGGAACAATGAGCAGTTCTTC; CDR3aa: CASSVAGGRNNEQFF
j_gene: TRBJ1-1; v_gene: TRBV2; abundance: NA; d_gene: NA; CDR3nt: TGTGCCAGCAGCCAGGACAGGAACACTGAAGCTTTCTTT; CDR3aa: CASSQDRNTEAFF
j_gene: TRBJ2-1; v_gene: TRBV7-8; abundance: NA; d_gene: TRBD2; CDR3nt: TGTGCCAGCAGCCAACTCCTAGCGGGGCCTCTCAATGAGCAGTTCTTC; CDR3aa: CASSQLLAGPLNEQFF
j_gene: TRBJ1-1; v_gene: TRBV6-5; abundance: NA; d_gene: NA; CDR3nt: TGTGCCAGCAGTCCAAGTCGGGCTGAAGCTTTCTTT; CDR3aa: CASSPSRAEAFF
j_gene: TRBJ2-2; v_gene: TRBV6-1; abundance: NA; d_gene: NA; CDR3nt: TGTGCCAGCAGTGAACCGGGTATCGGGGAGCTGTTTTTT; CDR3aa: CASSEPGIGELFF
j_gene: TRBJ2-7; v_gene: TRBV25-1; abundance: NA; d_gene: NA; CDR3nt: TGTGCCAGCAGTCCCAAGGGGGGGATCTCCTACGAGCAGTACTTC; CDR3aa: CASSPKGGISYEQYF
j_gene: TRBJ1-1; v_gene: TRBV19; abundance: NA; d_gene: TRBD1; CDR3nt: TGTGCCAGTACCGCGGACAGGGGGCTGAATAAGGGCGCTGAAGCTTTCTTT; CDR3aa: CASTADRGLNKGAEAFF
j_gene: TRBJ1-4; v_gene: TRBV2; abundance: NA; d_gene: TRBD1; CDR3nt: TGTGCCAGCAAAAAAACAGGGACAGGGAATGAAAAACTGTTTTTT; CDR3aa: CASKKTGTGNEKLFF
j_gene: TRBJ1-1; v_gene: TRBV7-2; abundance: NA; d_gene: TRBD1; CDR3nt: TGTGCCAGCAGCACGTGGGACAGGGTAGGCACTGAAGCTTTCTTT; CDR3aa: CASSTWDRVGTEAFF
j_gene: TRBJ1-1; v_gene: TRBV19; abundance: NA; d_gene: TRBD1; CDR3nt: TGTGCCAGTAGAAACCTACAGGGGGCACGGACTGAAGCTTTCTTT; CDR3aa: CASRNLQGARTEAFF
j_gene: TRBJ1-5; v_gene: TRBV21-1; abundance: NA; d_gene: NA; CDR3nt: TGTGCCAGCAGCAAAGTGGACAGGGGGCAGGGTCAGCCCCAGCATTTT; CDR3aa: CASSKVDRGQGQPQHF
j_gene: TRBJ2-1; v_gene: TRBV5-4; abundance: NA; d_gene: TRBD2; CDR3nt: TGTGCCAGCAGCGGAGGACTAGCGGGGGTGAATTACAATGAGCAGTTCTTC; CDR3aa: CASSGGLAGVNYNEQFF
j_gene: TRBJ1-5; v_gene: TRBV2; abundance: NA; d_gene: TRBD1; CDR3nt: TGTGCCAGCAGTGAACGACAGGGCGATCAGCCCCAGCATTTT; CDR3aa: CASSERQGDQPQHF
j_gene: TRBJ2-5; v_gene: TRBV11-3; abundance: NA; d_gene: TRBD2; CDR3nt: TGTGCCAGCAGCCGATCTAGCGGGGGGGCCAGTACAGAGACCCAGTACTTC; CDR3aa: CASSRSSGGASTETQYF
j_gene: TRBJ1-2; v_gene: TRBV27; abundance: NA; d_gene: TRBD1; CDR3nt: TGTGCCAGCAGTTTATCGTACCCAGGGGGTGGCTACACCTTC; CDR3aa: CASSLSYPGGGYTF
j_gene: TRBJ2-3; v_gene: TRBV2; abundance: NA; d_gene: TRBD2; CDR3nt: TGTGCCAGCAACCGCGGGGGTACTAGCACAGATACGCAGTATTTT; CDR3aa: CASNRGGTSTDTQYF
j_gene: TRBJ2-3; v_gene: TRBV19; abundance: NA; d_gene: TRBD2; CDR3nt: TGTGCCAGTAGTGGGGCTAGCGGAGTAGATACGCAGTATTTT; CDR3aa: CASSGASGVDTQYF
j_gene: TRBJ1-5; v_gene: TRBV5-6; abundance: NA; d_gene: NA; CDR3nt: TGTGCCAGCAACAAGCAGGGTTTAGGCAATCAGCCCCAGCATTTT; CDR3aa: CASNKQGLGNQPQHF
j_gene: TRBJ2-5; v_gene: TRBV20-1; abundance: NA; d_gene: NA; CDR3nt: TGCAGTGCTAGTGCTAGCGCCCAAGAGACCCAGTACTTC; CDR3aa: CSASASAQETQYF
j_gene: TRBJ1-5; v_gene: TRBV7-8; abundance: NA; d_gene: TRBD1; CDR3nt: TGTGCCAGCAGCTTAGGCCGGGACAGGAGCAATCAGCCCCAGCATTTT; CDR3aa: CASSLGRDRSNQPQHF
j_gene: TRBJ2-1; v_gene: TRBV7-7; abundance: NA; d_gene: TRBD1; CDR3nt: TGTGCCAGCAGCCCTGGCTGGGACAGGCTCTCCTACAATGAGCAGTTCTTC; CDR3aa: CASSPGWDRLSYNEQFF
j_gene: TRBJ2-3; v_gene: TRBV21-1; abundance: NA; d_gene: NA; CDR3nt: TGTGCCAGCAGCCCCATAAGTGGGGCATGGACAGATACGCAGTATTTT; CDR3aa: CASSPISGAWTDTQYF
j_gene: TRBJ1-2; v_gene: TRBV7-9; abundance: NA; d_gene: TRBD1; CDR3nt: TGTGCCAGCAGCTGGGGACAGAATCCCTATGGCTACACCTTC; CDR3aa: CASSWGQNPYGYTF
j_gene: TRBJ1-2; v_gene: TRBV5-6; abundance: NA; d_gene: NA; CDR3nt: TGTGCCAGCAGCTTGGCCGGGGGGCAGGGCAACTATGGCTACACCTTC; CDR3aa: CASSLAGGQGNYGYTF
j_gene: TRBJ1-5; v_gene: TRBV3-1/TRBV3-2; abundance: NA; d_gene: NA; CDR3nt: TGTGCCAGCAGCCAAGATCCCGTCAGTAATCAGCCCCAGCATTTT; CDR3aa: CASSQDPVSNQPQHF
j_gene: TRBJ2-5; v_gene: TRBV10-3; abundance: NA; d_gene: NA; CDR3nt: TGTGCCATCAGTGAGTCGACACCGGGAAAAAAAGAGACCCAGTACTTC; CDR3aa: CAISESTPGKKETQYF